The 2 T cell receptor beta chains reported below all come from one sample, sequenced in a study of OX40 agonist ivuxolimab in advanced cancers. Only in-frame clones appear in the TCRdb table, and some are missing; sequencing was by immunoSEQ multiplex PCR. The profile shows about 30,000 clones, more than 70% of them singletons. This specimen consisted of CD4+ or CD8+ T cells sorted from blood, obtained in a trial of the OX40 agonist ivuxolimab. These TCRs come from an adult with an advanced solid tumor such as melanoma, head and neck, liver or kidney cancer.

The CDR3 loop reads CAWDRGVNTEAFF. Written as DNA, the CDR3 is TGTGCCTGGGACAGGGGGGTGAACACTGAAGCTTTCTTT. V usage is TRBV30 and J usage is TRBJ1-1; 9 nucleotides match TRBD1. From germline, CDR1 is GTSNPN and CDR2 SVGIG (reference sequence). The CDR3 contains 13 residues. Trimming took 5 bases from V and 0 from J; bases not matched to a gene: 1.

The chain uses TRBV7-8 and TRBJ1-5; no definite D call. The V end was cut by 5 bases, the J end by 4 bases, with 9 bases between. Germline-derived CDR1 and CDR2 are SGHVS and FQNEAQ. There are 13 residues in the CDR3. The CDR3 sequence: CASSPWPNQPQHF. The CDR3 DNA reads TGTGCCAGCAGCCCCTGGCCTAATCAGCCCCAGCATTTT.